The rows below give T cell receptor beta chains drawn from one sample of a study of blood T cell repertoires in COVID-19. Profiled with immunoSEQ multiplex PCR; TCRdb holds only in-frame clones, not every one. This sample has about 180,000 clones, with less than 85% found just once. Sequenced material: peripheral blood. The receptors come from a woman aged 55-75 years with COVID-19, enrolled during active disease. CDR3s include the opening cysteine and the closing phenylalanine or tryptophan. D genes are given only for firm matches. A clone size is listed for some rows: how often the clone was seen (once, few, many), or a class if it is expanded.

J gene	clone size	V gene	D gene	CDR3 protein
TRBJ1-1	few	TRBV2	-	CASSVGPANTEAFF
TRBJ2-2	-	TRBV9	-	CASSVAPRGMPNTGELFF
TRBJ1-2	-	TRBV5-4	TRBD1	CASSLGGTGVQAGGYTF
TRBJ2-3	-	TRBV3-1/TRBV3-2	-	CASSQVGGAGDTQYF
TRBJ1-1	-	TRBV7-9	-	CASRETAEAFF
TRBJ2-1	-	TRBV10-3	TRBD2	CAISDRDYLTNEQFF
TRBJ2-1	-	TRBV5-5	TRBD2	CASRTVAGGVYNEQFF
TRBJ2-7	few	TRBV6-5	-	CASSYSQGNYEQYF
TRBJ1-1	once	TRBV7-3	-	CASSFKDWGTEAFF
TRBJ1-4	once	TRBV30	-	CAWSVAPSEKLFF
TRBJ2-3	-	TRBV19	-	CASSPVGATDTQYF
TRBJ2-1	-	TRBV11-1	TRBD2	CASSAPSGRATEQFF
TRBJ2-6	-	TRBV4-1	-	CASRPTVSGANVLTF
TRBJ2-2	-	TRBV7-3	-	CASSPNRVNTGELFF
TRBJ1-1	-	TRBV11-2	-	CASSSTWGGNTEAFF
TRBJ1-4	-	TRBV28	TRBD1	CAVPGQGEEKLFF
TRBJ2-5	once	TRBV7-8	-	CASTRGAKETQYF
TRBJ1-3	-	TRBV27	-	CASSSGQGRPPGNTIYF
TRBJ1-2	-	TRBV19	TRBD1	CASRGQANYGYTF
TRBJ2-3	-	TRBV27	-	CASRRGTWTDTQYF
TRBJ1-4	-	TRBV3-1/TRBV3-2	-	CASSQDHFATNEKLFF
TRBJ2-5	-	TRBV6-2/TRBV6-3	TRBD1	CASSRGQGLETQYF
TRBJ1-3	-	TRBV5-1	TRBD1	CASSLEGARSGNTIYF
TRBJ2-1	-	TRBV2	TRBD2	CASMGTSGVLEQFF
TRBJ2-6	-	TRBV28	-	CASSILQGTSGANVLTF
TRBJ2-7	-	TRBV18	-	CASSPGQYEQYF
TRBJ2-1	-	TRBV7-9	TRBD2	CASSSGGGSQITYNEQFF
TRBJ1-2	-	TRBV3-1/TRBV3-2	-	CASSQDAGVNGYTF
TRBJ2-7	-	TRBV7-9	-	CASSSTVSYEQYF
TRBJ1-4	few	TRBV2	TRBD1	CASKIYRGANEKLFF
TRBJ1-2	-	TRBV5-1	-	CASSYEANYGYTF
TRBJ1-2	once	TRBV29-1	-	CSVVHYSYGYTF
TRBJ2-5	-	TRBV11-2	-	CASSLGTNQETQYF
TRBJ2-7	-	TRBV7-2	TRBD1	CASSGQGGAYEQYF
TRBJ2-3	-	TRBV27	TRBD2	CASSTRTSGRARTDTQYF
TRBJ2-6	-	TRBV27	TRBD1	CASSYDRAGANVLTF
TRBJ1-1	-	TRBV9	-	CASSVAGDTEAFF
TRBJ2-2	-	TRBV6-5	-	CASSFEGPTGELFF
TRBJ1-1	many	TRBV27	TRBD1	CATKTGGTEAFF
TRBJ1-6	-	TRBV7-2	-	CASSLAVRESSPLHF
TRBJ1-1	-	TRBV5-8	-	CASSLFGGGNTEAFF
TRBJ2-2	once	TRBV5-4	-	CASSAGTKNTGELFF
TRBJ2-3	-	TRBV11-2	TRBD1	CASSLGDRGTDTQYF